The clone carrying this TCR beta chain occurred once. The data are from a study of blood T cells in healthy people across ages. Alongside a J-beta primer mix, a sample-barcoded 5' primer served in a second PCR lasting roughly 7 to 11 cycles. Via MiXCR, TCRdb re-called the 5' RACE reads, giving one row per CDR3 protein. Among more than 800,000 distinct CDR3 sequences, around 45% were seen once, and the ten largest hold approximately 20%. The sample comprised blood. This sequence was found in a woman aged 60-75 years in good health.

The CDR3 DNA reads TGTGCCAGCAGCCCAGTAGGACTAGCGGGGGACACAGATACGCAGTATTTT. Protein product: CASSPVGLAGDTDTQYF. The chain couples TRBV4-2 to TRBJ2-3; 13 bases agree with TRBD2. Germline V gene data show CDR1 as LGHNA and CDR2 as YNFKEQ. The CDR3 has 17 amino acids. Unmatched junction bases numbered 6, after V lost 4 bases and J lost 2 bases.